This T cell receptor beta chain was sequenced in a study of blood T cell repertoires in COVID-19. Study overall: The study drew acute and convalescent COVID-19 samples from the United States, Italy and Spain. PBMCs, B-cell-depleted T cells, or T cells were the source of the cDNA or gDNA that made up the material.

Some clones are missing from TCRdb's copy, which holds only in-frame ones; the method was immunoSEQ multiplex PCR. The sample has about 170,000 clones, about four fifths seen once. Input material: PBMCs or T cells enriched from blood (not recorded which). This TCR derives from a woman in her 50s in a cohort exposed to, infected with or recovered from COVID-19 (not recorded which).

CDR3: CASSRDRNPYNEQFF. CDR3 sequence (DNA): TGTGCCAGCTCGCGGGACAGAAACCCCTACAATGAGCAGTTCTTC. The chain recombines TRBV18 with TRBJ2-1, with D possibly TRBD1 on 7 matching bases. V was clipped by 6 bases and J by 2 bases, with 14 bases between them. Germline loops: CDR1 KGHSH, CDR2 LQKENI. This CDR3 has 15 residues.